The 14 T cell receptor beta chains in this list originate from one sample, sequenced in a study of blood T cell repertoires in COVID-19. Measured with immunoSEQ multiplex PCR; TCRdb has only the in-frame clones, and not every one. The repertoire includes about 300,000 clones, approximately 88% of them detected once, and 1.5% to 2% sits in the top ten. The sample consisted of peripheral blood. The receptors were gathered from a woman aged 25-40 years with COVID-19, enrolled during active disease.

The gene calls are TRBV2 and TRBJ2-1; TRBD1 agrees at 8 bases. The germline gives CDR1 SNHLY, CDR2 FYNNEI. J was trimmed by 0 bases and V by 5 bases; bases with no gene match: 6. CDR3 length equals 16 residues. In DNA, the CDR3 is TGTGCCAGCAGTAGGACAGGGACCATCTCCTACAATGAGCAGTTCTTC. Protein product: CASSRTGTISYNEQFF.

V is TRBV9 and J is TRBJ2-1, with D possibly TRBD1 on 5 matching bases. Looked up from germline, CDR1 is SGDLS and CDR2 is YYNGEE. The CDR3 is made up of 14 amino acids. V was pared by 0 bases and J by 10 bases, with 14 bases between. The CDR3 region is CASSVEGWRTEQFF. The CDR3 coding sequence is TGTGCCAGCAGCGTAGAGGGGTGGCGAACGGAGCAGTTCTTC.

V usage is TRBV28 and J usage is TRBJ1-1; 7 bases agree with TRBD1. Trimming at V came to 8 bases and at J to 11 bases, leaving 8 bases not matched to a gene. CDR1 is MDHEN and CDR2 is SYDVKM in the germline V gene. The CDR3 is made up of 11 amino acids. The CDR3 DNA reads as TGTGCCAGCCAGACAGGGTCAGGGGCTTTCTTT. Protein product: CASQTGSGAFF.

The chain couples TRBV9 to TRBJ2-3; weak D call: TRBD1 (6 bases). The CDR3 loop spans 15 amino acids. Germline CDR1 SGDLS, CDR2 YYNGEE. V was clipped by 3 bases and J by 2 bases, with 13 bases between them. CDR3 sequence (DNA): TGTGCCAGCAGCGCTGATTACAGGGACACAGATACGCAGTATTTT. Its translation is CASSADYRDTDTQYF.

The chain combines TRBV21-1 with TRBJ1-2. TRBV21-1 has pseudogene status. CDR3 length: 13 residues. The DNA of the CDR3 is TGTGCCAGCCCCCCTGGGACCGGGGGAGGCTACACCTTC. This translates into CASPPGTGGGYTF.

The chain has TRBV5-4 and TRBJ2-1; possibly TRBD2 for D (7 bases). Trimming removed 3 bases from V and 5 bases from J, with 15 bases in between. Germline values: CDR1 SGHNT, CDR2 YYREEE (reference sequence). The CDR3 runs 15 residues. The CDR3 DNA is TGTGCCAGCAGCTCCAAAGGGGGGGTGGACAATGAGCAGTTCTTC. It codes for CASSSKGGVDNEQFF.

The chain carries TRBV10-3 and TRBJ1-5; D gene uncertain. The CDR3 has 13 amino acids. Germline V gene sequence: CDR1 ENHRY, CDR2 SYGVKD. V was pared by 2 bases and J by 3 bases, with 5 bases between. This chain's CDR3 is CAISEGPNQPQHF. The CDR3 coding sequence is TGTGCCATCAGTGAGGGCCCCAATCAGCCCCAGCATTTT.

This chain joins TRBV6-1 and TRBJ2-7; D is ambiguous. V dropped 3 bases and J dropped 5 bases, with 8 bases sitting between them. Germline values: CDR1 MNHNS, CDR2 SASEGT. The CDR3 is made up of 12 amino acids. The DNA for the CDR3 is TGTGCCAGCAGTGACACTATCGACGAGCAGTACTTC. It specifies CASSDTIDEQYF.

The chain employs TRBV6-5 and TRBJ1-2; D perhaps matches TRBD1 (6 bases). The CDR3 is 12 residues long. Trimming removed 6 bases from V and 8 bases from J, with 13 bases in between. Germline CDR1 is MNHEY and CDR2 is SVGAGI. The CDR3 protein is CASSETGRGYTF. CDR3 DNA: TGTGCCAGCAGCGAGACAGGAAGGGGCTACACCTTC.

The genes are TRBV19 and TRBJ2-5, with 9 bases identical to TRBD1. Germline V CDR1 and CDR2: LNHDA, SQIVND (reference sequence). Unmatched junction bases numbered 7, after V lost 4 bases and J lost 4 bases. The CDR3 has 15 residues. This CDR3 reads CASSTTGGITETQYF. CDR3 DNA sequence: TGTGCCAGTAGTACGACAGGGGGAATCACAGAGACCCAGTACTTC.

The chain couples TRBV29-1 to TRBJ1-2; maybe TRBD1 (5 bases). Germline-derived CDR1 and CDR2 are SQVTM and ANQGSEA. This CDR3 is built from 13 residues. V gave up 5 bases and J gave up 6 bases, with 16 bases separating them. The CDR3 DNA sequence: TGCAGCGTTTCTACCTTACAGGAGCATGGCTACACCTTC. It is translated as CSVSTLQEHGYTF.

This chain joins TRBV6-5 and TRBJ1-5; a weak D match, TRBD1 (5 bases). The CDR3 has 14 amino acids. V lost 4 bases to trimming and J lost 0 bases, with 7 bases between them. Germline CDR1 and CDR2: MNHEY and SVGAGI. The CDR3 sequence is CASSFGGSNQPQHF. The DNA for the CDR3 is TGTGCCAGCAGTTTCGGGGGTAGCAATCAGCCCCAGCATTTT.

Concerning this clone: A read error may produce the germline difference seen at one junction end. V and J are TRBV2 and TRBJ1-2; no reliable D call. The length of the CDR3 is 15 residues. Germline loops: CDR1 SNHLY, CDR2 FYNNEI. The CDR3 nucleotides are TGTGCCAGCAGGGAAGGGAGGCACGAAAACTATGGCTACACCTTC. Translation gives CASREGRHENYGYTF.

This chain uses TRBV7-9 with TRBJ1-1; D gene uncertain. Trimming took 5 bases from V and 5 from J, leaving 12 bases between them. This CDR3 is built from 13 residues. CDR1 and CDR2 from the germline V gene are SEHNR and FQNEAQ (reference sequence). Here the CDR3 reads CASSPAAATEAFF. DNA of the CDR3: TGTGCCAGCAGCCCGGCAGCGGCAACTGAAGCTTTCTTT.